This T cell receptor (beta chain) was identified during a study of siplizumab effects on memory and regulatory T cells. General study findings and limits: Unstimulated subsets were the mapping target of only a minor fraction of alloreactive clones. Alloreactive sequences from unstimulated CD4+ memory cells fell significantly with siplizumab. The diversity of naive T cells seemed greater than that of memory cells, and their alloresponse contribution seemed major.

Per sample, roughly 9.5 x 10^4 TCR templates were assayed. Profiled with immunoSEQ multiplex PCR; TCRdb holds only in-frame clones, not every one. This sample has 75,000 to 100,000 clones, with about 93% found just once. A few counts support this clone. Antigen specificity is unknown. What was sequenced was non-Treg CD4+ T cells sorted from blood. This sequence was found in a human donor in good health.

Written as DNA, the CDR3 is TGTGCCAGCTCACCACTTTCGAGACTAGCGGGAGGGCCGAACACCGGGGAGCTGTTTTTT. Encoded protein: CASSPLSRLAGGPNTGELFF. The chain links TRBV18 to TRBJ2-2; the match to TRBD2 covers 14 bases. Germline lookup yields CDR1 KGHSH and CDR2 LQKENI. The CDR3 is 20 amino acids. Unmatched junction bases numbered 7, after V lost 1 base and J lost 0 bases.